This TCR beta chain was sequenced during a study of blood T cell repertoires in COVID-19. The wider study: Spain, Italy and the United States supplied samples that represented acute and convalescent COVID-19. T cells, B-cell-depleted T cells, or PBMCs provided the cDNA or gDNA that served as material.

Trimming removed 0 bases at V and 7 bases at J, with 13 bases between. CDR3 length: 14 amino acids. Germline assignment: CDR1 SGHRS and CDR2 YFSETQ. Adults between roughly 18 and 95 years of age took part from under 30 US areas. Per the study methods: Reference gene primer amplification yielded estimated nucleated cell counts. TCRdb's copy holds only in-frame clones and misses some; the assay was immunoSEQ multiplex PCR. V and J calls and clone size are those listed in that table; D and trimming were worked out from the DNA. The repertoire holds under 350,000 clones, with approximately 88% as singletons.

This chain links TRBV5-1 with TRBJ1-1; maybe TRBD1 (5 bases). Sequencing was done on a sample of PBMCs or T cells enriched from blood (not recorded which). This TCR derives from a woman in her forties who had recovered from COVID-19. The CDR3 is CASSLEGEQGEAFF. In nucleotides, the CDR3 is TGCGCCAGCAGCTTGGAAGGGGAACAAGGTGAAGCTTTCTTT.